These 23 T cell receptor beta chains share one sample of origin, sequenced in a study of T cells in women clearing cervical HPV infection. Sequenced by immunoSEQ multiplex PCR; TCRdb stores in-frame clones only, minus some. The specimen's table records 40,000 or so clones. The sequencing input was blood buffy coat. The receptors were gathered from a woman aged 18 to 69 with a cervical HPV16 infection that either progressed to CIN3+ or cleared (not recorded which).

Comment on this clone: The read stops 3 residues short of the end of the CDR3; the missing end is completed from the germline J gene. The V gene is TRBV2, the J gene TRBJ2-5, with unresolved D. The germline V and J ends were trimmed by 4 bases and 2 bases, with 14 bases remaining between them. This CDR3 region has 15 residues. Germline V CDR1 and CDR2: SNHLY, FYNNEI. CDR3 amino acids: CASSVAGTVQETQYF. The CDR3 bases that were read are TGTGCCAGCAGTGTTGCAGGTACAGTACAAGAGACC. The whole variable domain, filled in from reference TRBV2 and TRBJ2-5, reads EPEVTQTPSHQVTQMGQEVILRCVPISNHLYFYWYRQILGQKVEFLVSFYNNEISEKSEIFDDQFSVERPDGSNFTLKIRSTKLEDSAMYFCASSVAGTVQETQYFGPGTRLLVL.

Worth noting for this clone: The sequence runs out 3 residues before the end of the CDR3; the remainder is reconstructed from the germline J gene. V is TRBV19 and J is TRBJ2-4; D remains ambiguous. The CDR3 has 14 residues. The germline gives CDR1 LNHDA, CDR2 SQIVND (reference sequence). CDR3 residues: CASSIVASNYGQYF. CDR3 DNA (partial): TGTGCCAGTAGTATAGTGGCCAGCAACTATGGT. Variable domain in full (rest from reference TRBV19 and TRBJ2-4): DGGITQSPKYLFRKEGQNVTLSCEQNLNHDAMYWYRQDPGQGLRLIYYSQIVNDFQKGDIAEGYSVSREKKESFPLTVTSAQKNPTAFYLCASSIVASNYGQYFGAGTRLSVL.

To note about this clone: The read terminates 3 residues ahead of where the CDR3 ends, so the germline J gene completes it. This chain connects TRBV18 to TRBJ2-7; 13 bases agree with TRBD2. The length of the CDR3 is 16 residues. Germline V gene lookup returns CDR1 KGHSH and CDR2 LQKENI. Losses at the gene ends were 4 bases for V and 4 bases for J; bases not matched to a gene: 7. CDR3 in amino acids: CASSRDRGLAGYEQYF. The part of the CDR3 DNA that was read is TGTGCCAGCTCACGGGACAGGGGACTAGCGGGATACGAG.

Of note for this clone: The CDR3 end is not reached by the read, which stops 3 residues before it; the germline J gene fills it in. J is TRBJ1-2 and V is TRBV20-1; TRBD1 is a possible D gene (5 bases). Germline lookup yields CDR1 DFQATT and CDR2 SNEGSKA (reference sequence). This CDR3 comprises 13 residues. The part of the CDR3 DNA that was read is TGCAGTGCTAGAACCGCAGGGAGCGAGGGC. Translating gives CSARTAGSEG. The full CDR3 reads CSARTAGSEGYTF.

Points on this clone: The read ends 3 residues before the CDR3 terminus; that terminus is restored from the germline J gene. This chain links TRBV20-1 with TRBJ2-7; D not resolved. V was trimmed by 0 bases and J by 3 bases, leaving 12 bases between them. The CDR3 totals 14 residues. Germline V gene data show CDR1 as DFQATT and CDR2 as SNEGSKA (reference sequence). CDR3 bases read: TGCAGTGCTAGAGATGAAGGCGCGGTCTACGAG. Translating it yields CSARDEGAVYE. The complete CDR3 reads CSARDEGAVYEQYF.

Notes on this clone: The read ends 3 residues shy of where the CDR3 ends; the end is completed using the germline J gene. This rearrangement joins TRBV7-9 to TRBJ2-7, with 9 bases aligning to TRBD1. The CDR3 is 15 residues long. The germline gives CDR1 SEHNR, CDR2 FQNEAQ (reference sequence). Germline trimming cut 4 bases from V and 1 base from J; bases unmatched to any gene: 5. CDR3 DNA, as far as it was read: TGTGCCAGCAGCTCGGACAGGGGCCAATCCTACGAG. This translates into CASSSDRGQSYE. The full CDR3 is CASSSDRGQSYEQYF.

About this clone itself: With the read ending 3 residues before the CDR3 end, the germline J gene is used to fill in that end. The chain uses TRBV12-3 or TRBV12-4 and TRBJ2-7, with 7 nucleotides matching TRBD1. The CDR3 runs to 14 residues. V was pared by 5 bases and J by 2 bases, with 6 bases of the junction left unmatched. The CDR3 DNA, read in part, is TGTGCCAGCAGTCCGCTAGGGACAGCCTACGAG. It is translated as CASSPLGTAYE. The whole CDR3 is CASSPLGTAYEQYF.

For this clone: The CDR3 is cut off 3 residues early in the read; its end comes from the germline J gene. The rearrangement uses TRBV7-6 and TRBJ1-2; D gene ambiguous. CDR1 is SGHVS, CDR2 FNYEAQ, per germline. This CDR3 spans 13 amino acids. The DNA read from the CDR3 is TGTGCCAGCAGCTCGCTCTCGTGGGCTGAC. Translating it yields CASSSLSWAD. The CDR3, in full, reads CASSSLSWADYTF. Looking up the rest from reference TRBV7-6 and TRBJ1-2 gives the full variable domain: GAGVSQSPRYKVTKRGQDVALRCDPISGHVSLYWYRQALGQGPEFLTYFNYEAQQDKSGLPNDRFSAERPEGSISTLTIQRTEQRDSAMYRCASSSLSWADYTFGSGTRLTVV.

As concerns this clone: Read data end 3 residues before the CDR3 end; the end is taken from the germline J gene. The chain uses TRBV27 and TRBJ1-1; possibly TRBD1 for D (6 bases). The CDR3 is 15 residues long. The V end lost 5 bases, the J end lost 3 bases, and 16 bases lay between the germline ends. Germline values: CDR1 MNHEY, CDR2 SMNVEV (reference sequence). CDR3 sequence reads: CASSGIQGRYTEAFF. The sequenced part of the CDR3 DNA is TGTGCCAGCAGTGGTATACAGGGTAGATACACTGAA.

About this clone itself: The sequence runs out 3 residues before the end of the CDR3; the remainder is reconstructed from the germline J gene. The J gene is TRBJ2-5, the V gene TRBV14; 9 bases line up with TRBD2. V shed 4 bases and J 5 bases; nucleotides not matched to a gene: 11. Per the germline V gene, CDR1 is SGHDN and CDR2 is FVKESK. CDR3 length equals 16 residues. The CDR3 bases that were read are TGTGCCAGCAGCCCCGGGACTAGCACCCGGGGGGAGACC. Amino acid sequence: CASSPGTSTRGET. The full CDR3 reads CASSPGTSTRGETQYF.

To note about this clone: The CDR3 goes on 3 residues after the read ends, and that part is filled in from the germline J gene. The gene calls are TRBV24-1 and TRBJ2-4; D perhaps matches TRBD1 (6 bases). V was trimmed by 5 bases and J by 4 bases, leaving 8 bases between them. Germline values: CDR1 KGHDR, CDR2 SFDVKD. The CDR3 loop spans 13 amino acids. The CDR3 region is CATSGGQKNIQYF. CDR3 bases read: TGTGCCACCAGTGGGGGGCAGAAAAACATT.

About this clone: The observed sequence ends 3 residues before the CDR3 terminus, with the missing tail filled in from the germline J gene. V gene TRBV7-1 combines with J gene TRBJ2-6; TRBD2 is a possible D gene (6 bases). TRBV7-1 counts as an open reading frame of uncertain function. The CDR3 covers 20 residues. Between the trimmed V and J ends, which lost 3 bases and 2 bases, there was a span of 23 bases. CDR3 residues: CASSSKGTYPPITGANVLTF. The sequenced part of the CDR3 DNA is TGTGCCAGCAGCTCGAAAGGGACTTACCCTCCTATAACTGGGGCCAACGTC.

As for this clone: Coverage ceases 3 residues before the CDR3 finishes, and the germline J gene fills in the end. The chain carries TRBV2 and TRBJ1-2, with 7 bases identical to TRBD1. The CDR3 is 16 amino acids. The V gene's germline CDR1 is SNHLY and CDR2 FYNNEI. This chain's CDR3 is CASSEALQRQGPDYTF. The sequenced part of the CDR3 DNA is TGTGCCAGCAGTGAAGCGCTTCAGAGACAGGGTCCCGAC.

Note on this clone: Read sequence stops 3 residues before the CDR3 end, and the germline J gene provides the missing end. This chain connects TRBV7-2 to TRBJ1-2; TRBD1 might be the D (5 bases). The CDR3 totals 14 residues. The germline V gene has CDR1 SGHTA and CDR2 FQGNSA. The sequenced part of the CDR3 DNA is TGTGCCAGCAGCTTAGTCCAGGGAGGATACGAC. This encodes CASSLVQGGYD. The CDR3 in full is CASSLVQGGYDYTF.

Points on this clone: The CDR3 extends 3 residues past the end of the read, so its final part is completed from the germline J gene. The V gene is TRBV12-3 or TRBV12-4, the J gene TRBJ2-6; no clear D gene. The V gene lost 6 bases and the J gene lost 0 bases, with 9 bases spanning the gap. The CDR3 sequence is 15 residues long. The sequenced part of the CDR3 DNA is TGTGCCAGCAGCTTTCATAGCTCTGGGGCCAACGTC. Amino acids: CASSFHSSGANV. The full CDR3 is CASSFHSSGANVLTF.

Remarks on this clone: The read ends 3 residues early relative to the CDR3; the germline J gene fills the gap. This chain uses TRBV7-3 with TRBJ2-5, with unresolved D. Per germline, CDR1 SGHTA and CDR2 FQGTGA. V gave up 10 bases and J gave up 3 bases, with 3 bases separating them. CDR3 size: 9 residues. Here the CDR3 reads CATEETQYF. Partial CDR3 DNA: TGTGCCACTGAAGAGACC.

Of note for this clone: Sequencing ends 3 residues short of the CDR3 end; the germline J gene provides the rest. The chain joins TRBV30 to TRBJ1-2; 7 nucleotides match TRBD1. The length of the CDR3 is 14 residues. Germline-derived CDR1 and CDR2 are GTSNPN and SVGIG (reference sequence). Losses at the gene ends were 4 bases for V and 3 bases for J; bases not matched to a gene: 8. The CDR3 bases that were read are TGTGCCTGGACCCGGACAGGTGGGGACTATGGC. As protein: CAWTRTGGDYG. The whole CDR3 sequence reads CAWTRTGGDYGYTF.

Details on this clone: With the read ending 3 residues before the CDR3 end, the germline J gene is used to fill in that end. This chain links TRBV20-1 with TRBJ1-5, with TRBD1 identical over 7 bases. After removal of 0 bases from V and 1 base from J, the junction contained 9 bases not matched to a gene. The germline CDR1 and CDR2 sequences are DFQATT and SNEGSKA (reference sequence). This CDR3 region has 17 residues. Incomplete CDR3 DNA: TGCAGTGCTAGAGATCGAATATTAGGGGGCAGCAATCAGCCC. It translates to CSARDRILGGSNQP. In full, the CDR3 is CSARDRILGGSNQPQHF.

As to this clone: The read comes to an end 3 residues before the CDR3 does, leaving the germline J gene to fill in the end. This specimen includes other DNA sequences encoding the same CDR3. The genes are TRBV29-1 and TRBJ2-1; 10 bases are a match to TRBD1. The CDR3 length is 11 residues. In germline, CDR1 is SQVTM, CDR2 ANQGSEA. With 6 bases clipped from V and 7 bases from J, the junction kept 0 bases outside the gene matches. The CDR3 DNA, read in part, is TGCAGCGTGGGACAGGGGAATGAG. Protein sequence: CSVGQGNE. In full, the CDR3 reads CSVGQGNEQFF.

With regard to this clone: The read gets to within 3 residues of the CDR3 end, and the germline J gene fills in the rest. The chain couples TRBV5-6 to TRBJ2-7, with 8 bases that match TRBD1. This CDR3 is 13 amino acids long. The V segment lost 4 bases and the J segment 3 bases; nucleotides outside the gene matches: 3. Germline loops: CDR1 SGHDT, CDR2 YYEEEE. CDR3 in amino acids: CASSADRGYEQYF. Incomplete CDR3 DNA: TGTGCCAGCAGCGCTGACAGGGGCTACGAG.

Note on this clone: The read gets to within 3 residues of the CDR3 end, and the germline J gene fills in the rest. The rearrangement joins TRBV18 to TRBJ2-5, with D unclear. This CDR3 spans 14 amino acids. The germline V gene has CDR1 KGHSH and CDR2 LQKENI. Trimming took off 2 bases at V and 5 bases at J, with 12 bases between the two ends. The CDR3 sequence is CASSPAVESETQYF. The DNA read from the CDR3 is TGTGCCAGCTCACCAGCAGTCGAAAGTGAGACC.

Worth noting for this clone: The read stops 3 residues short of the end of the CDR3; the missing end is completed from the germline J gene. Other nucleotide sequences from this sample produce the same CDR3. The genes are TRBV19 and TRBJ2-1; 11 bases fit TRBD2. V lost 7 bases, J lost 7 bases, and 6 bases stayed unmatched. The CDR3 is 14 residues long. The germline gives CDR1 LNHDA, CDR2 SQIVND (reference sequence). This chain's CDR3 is CASTPGLAVNEQFF. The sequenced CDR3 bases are TGTGCCAGTACCCCGGGACTAGCGGTGAATGAG.

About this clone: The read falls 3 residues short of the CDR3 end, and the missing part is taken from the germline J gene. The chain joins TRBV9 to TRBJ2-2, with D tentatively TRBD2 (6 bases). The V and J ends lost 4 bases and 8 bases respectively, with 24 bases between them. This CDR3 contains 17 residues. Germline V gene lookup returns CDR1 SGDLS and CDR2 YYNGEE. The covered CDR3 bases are TGTGCCAGCAGCAAGCGGGCGGGAAAGGAGACACCGGGGGAG. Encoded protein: CASSKRAGKETPGE. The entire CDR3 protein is CASSKRAGKETPGELFF.